Presented here are 27 T cell receptor beta chains from one specimen sequenced in a study of Ad26.COV2.S vaccination and SARS-CoV-2 variants. Treatment described: about 20 received Ad26.COV2.S at low or high dose, single or two shots; about 5 received placebo; per-sample allocation not given. Samples came from day 63 after the first vaccine or placebo injection. The assay was immunoSEQ multiplex PCR, and TCRdb's table has in-frame clones only and misses some. The data contain fewer than 400,000 clones, approximately 91% of them singletons. This specimen was peripheral blood, taken in a trial of Ad26.COV2.S vaccine versus placebo. These receptors were taken from a person aged 18 to 65 who received the Ad26.COV2.S COVID-19 vaccine or a placebo.

The chain employs TRBV6-2 or TRBV6-3 and TRBJ2-1, with D tentatively TRBD2 (5 bases). The CDR3 loop spans 15 amino acids. V dropped 4 bases and J dropped 0 bases, with 10 bases sitting between them. Germline V gives CDR1 MNHEY, CDR2 SVGEGT. The CDR3 DNA follows: TGTGCCAGCAGTTCCTCCCGGGGCTCCTACAATGAGCAGTTCTTC. Its translation: CASSSSRGSYNEQFF.

This chain connects TRBV5-4 to TRBJ2-1; D gene unclear. Germline CDR1 reads SGHNT; CDR2 reads YYREEE (reference sequence). This CDR3 spans 11 amino acids. Trimming took off 1 base at V and 9 bases at J, with 5 bases between the two ends. The CDR3 region is CASSLIGEQFF. The CDR3 DNA is TGTGCCAGCAGCTTGATTGGTGAGCAGTTCTTC.

The chain carries TRBV11-2 and TRBJ1-5, with D unresolved. This CDR3 is built from 14 residues. The germline CDR1 and CDR2 sequences are SGHAT and FQNNGV. The V gene lost 0 bases and the J gene lost 1 base, with 4 bases spanning the gap. DNA for the CDR3: TGTGCCAGCAGCTTAGACGCCAGCAATCAGCCCCAGCATTTT. Translated: CASSLDASNQPQHF.

This clone was seen a handful of times. V gene TRBV5-1 combines with J gene TRBJ1-2; D is undetermined. Trimming pared 0 bases from V and 6 bases from J, leaving 15 bases between. From germline, CDR1 is SGHRS and CDR2 YFSETQ. The CDR3 spans 15 residues. CDR3 DNA sequence: TGCGCCAGCAGCTTGGAGGAGTCCCTGGATAATGGCTACACCTTC. Its protein product is CASSLEESLDNGYTF. Looking up the rest from reference TRBV5-1 and TRBJ1-2 gives the full variable domain: KAGVTQTPRYLIKTRGQQVTLSCSPISGHRSVSWYQQTPGQGLQFLFEYFSETQRNKGNFPGRFSGRQFSNSRSEMNVSTLELGDSALYLCASSLEESLDNGYTFGSGTRLTVV.

The rearrangement uses TRBV3-1 (or the pseudogene TRBV3-2) and TRBJ2-7, with D unresolved. This CDR3 has 12 amino acids. V shed 4 bases and J shed 2 bases, with 6 bases lying between them. CDR1 is LGHDT and CDR2 is YNNKEL in the germline V gene (reference sequence). CDR3 sequence: CASSPGPYEQYF. The CDR3 DNA follows: TGTGCCAGCAGCCCGGGCCCCTACGAGCAGTACTTC.

This clone appeared a single time. This chain uses TRBV19 with TRBJ1-6; 10 bases map to TRBD1. CDR1 and CDR2 (germline): LNHDA, SQIVND (reference sequence). The CDR3 runs 15 residues. V shed 5 bases, J shed 9 bases, and the junction held 7 bases outside the gene matches. The CDR3 region has the DNA TGTGCCAGTAGTCCCTTGACAGGGGGCGGTTCACCCCTCCACTTT. It specifies CASSPLTGGGSPLHF.

This rearrangement joins TRBV6-1 to TRBJ2-3; possible D gene TRBD2, 5 bases. V lost 2 bases and J 4 bases, leaving 19 bases between the germline ends. The CDR3 sequence is 17 residues long. Germline CDR1 reads MNHNS; CDR2 reads SASEGT. In DNA form, the CDR3 reads TGTGCCAGCAGTGAATTCCCGGCGCTCGCGGGCGCAGATACGCAGTATTTT. This gives the protein CASSEFPALAGADTQYF.

This sequence joins TRBV7-2 and TRBJ2-5; 11 bases match TRBD1. Trimming at V came to 4 bases and at J to 4 bases, leaving 8 bases not matched to a gene. This CDR3 contains 16 residues. Per germline, CDR1 SGHTA and CDR2 FQGNSA. The CDR3 here is CASSWTGGMEGETQYF. DNA for the CDR3: TGTGCCAGCAGCTGGACAGGGGGCATGGAGGGAGAGACCCAGTACTTC.

This chain connects TRBV5-6 to TRBJ2-4, with 9 nucleotides matching TRBD1. CDR1 and CDR2 from the germline V gene are SGHDT and YYEEEE. Trimming removed 2 bases from V and 1 base from J; junction bases left unmatched: 4. The CDR3 loop spans 16 amino acids. In DNA form, the CDR3 reads TGTGCCAGCAGCTTCAGACAGGGGGTGGCCAAAAACATTCAGTACTTC. Translating it yields CASSFRQGVAKNIQYF.

This clone has ten or more counts. V is TRBV21-1 and J is TRBJ1-2; the DNA was not compared with TRBD1, the D call given in the table. TRBV21-1 is recorded as a pseudogene. CDR3 length: 12 amino acids. For the CDR3, the DNA is TGTGCCCGCTACAGGGTCCCCTATGGCTACACCTTC. The encoded protein is CARYRVPYGYTF.

As concerns this clone: Germline and junction disagree at one end, which may indicate a read error. This chain uses TRBV2 with TRBJ1-1; D may be TRBD1 (6 bases). CDR1 and CDR2 from the germline V gene are SNHLY and FYNNEI. This CDR3 has 12 residues. The CDR3 DNA reads TGTGCCAGCAGGGAAGGGGGGGCTGAAGCTTTCTTT. This translates into CASREGGAEAFF.

The chain is built from TRBV4-3 and TRBJ2-7; D ambiguous. Trimming pared 3 bases from V and 7 bases from J, leaving 16 bases between. Germline-derived CDR1 and CDR2 are LGHNA and YSLEER. The CDR3 sequence is 14 residues long. In DNA form, the CDR3 reads TGCGCCAGCAGCCAGGATATTACGTCTGGGGAGCAGTACTTC. Translating it yields CASSQDITSGEQYF.

The V gene is TRBV28, the J gene TRBJ2-3, with unresolved D. Trimming took off 7 bases at V and 6 bases at J, with 14 bases between the two ends. Germline-derived CDR1 and CDR2 are MDHEN and SYDVKM. This CDR3 is built from 13 residues. The CDR3 loop is CASNMAGWDTQYF. The CDR3 nucleotides are TGTGCCAGCAATATGGCCGGTTGGGATACGCAGTATTTT.

The chain is built from TRBV10-3 and TRBJ1-2, with unresolved D. Germline V lookup: CDR1 ENHRY, CDR2 SYGVKD. Trimming cost V 0 bases and J 2 bases, with 7 bases left between them. The length of the CDR3 is 14 residues. The CDR3 spells CAISESRENYGYTF. CDR3 DNA: TGTGCCATCAGTGAGTCGCGGGAAAACTATGGCTACACCTTC.

The chain combines TRBV18 with TRBJ1-4, with D hard to call. The germline V gene has CDR1 KGHSH and CDR2 LQKENI. CDR3 length: 13 residues. V shed 3 bases and J shed 5 bases, with 7 bases lying between them. In nucleotides, the CDR3 is TGTGCCAGCTCACCTGGGTTAAATGAAAAACTGTTTTTT. Encoded protein: CASSPGLNEKLFF.

This clone has just one count. The chain employs TRBV12-3 or TRBV12-4 and TRBJ2-7; D is unresolved. This CDR3 contains 13 residues. The V end lost 5 bases, the J end lost 6 bases, and 14 bases lay between the germline ends. CDR3 sequence: CASSTQTYGEQYF. CDR3 nucleotides: TGTGCCAGCAGTACCCAAACGTATGGCGAGCAGTACTTC.

In nucleotides, the CDR3 is TGTGCCAGCGCCACCGGGGCGGGGGACACCCTCTACGAGCAGTACTTC. This encodes CASATGAGDTLYEQYF. The chain has TRBV7-9 and TRBJ2-7; D may be TRBD2 (7 bases). The CDR3 spans 16 residues. Looked up from germline, CDR1 is SEHNR and CDR2 is FQNEAQ (reference sequence). V dropped 8 bases and J dropped 3 bases, with 23 bases sitting between them.

This chain links TRBV9 with TRBJ1-2, with D hard to call. Germline values: CDR1 SGDLS, CDR2 YYNGEE. This CDR3 has 8 residues. With 3 bases removed from V and 13 bases from J, the gap between germline ends came to 4 bases. The CDR3 is CASSEVTF. CDR3 DNA: TGTGCCAGCAGCGAGGTCACCTTC.

The rearrangement uses TRBV12-3 or TRBV12-4 and TRBJ2-5; 8 nucleotides agree with TRBD1. V dropped 6 bases and J dropped 7; count of bases not matched to a gene: 7. CDR3 length equals 13 residues. The CDR3 protein is CASSSQGGVTQYF. In DNA form, the CDR3 reads TGTGCCAGCAGCTCACAGGGGGGTGTGACCCAGTACTTC.

This clone was observed a single time. V is TRBV19 and J is TRBJ1-3, with TRBD1 matching over 7 bases. This CDR3 is built from 15 residues. The trim removed 5 bases at V and 3 bases at J, leaving 7 bases unmatched. The germline V gene encodes CDR1 LNHDA and CDR2 SQIVND (reference sequence). The CDR3 region is CASSPGQADGNTIYF. In nucleotides, the CDR3 is TGTGCCAGTAGTCCCGGACAGGCAGATGGAAACACCATATATTTT.

This clone has a single count. This chain joins TRBV7-9 and TRBJ1-2, with D uncertain. The CDR3 is 15 amino acids. Germline CDR1 reads SEHNR; CDR2 reads FQNEAQ (reference sequence). The V end was cut by 2 bases, the J end by 8 bases, with 18 bases between. CDR3 nucleotides: TGTGCCAGCAGCTTATCGGAGGTCCCCAAAAAAGGCTACACCTTC. Encoded protein: CASSLSEVPKKGYTF. The variable domain in full, with the rest retrieved from reference TRBV7-9 and TRBJ1-2, is DTGVSQNPRHKITKRGQNVTFRCDPISEHNRLYWYRQTLGQGPEFLTYFQNEAQLEKSRLLSDRFSAERPKGSFSTLEIQRTEQGDSAMYLCASSLSEVPKKGYTFGSGTRLTVV.

The J gene is TRBJ2-7, the V gene TRBV10-3; the match to TRBD1 covers 9 bases. The V gene's germline CDR1 is ENHRY and CDR2 SYGVKD. The ends lost 11 bases at V and 6 bases at J; junction bases unmatched: 14. The CDR3 contains 14 residues. This CDR3 reads CASLPGTGRGEQYF. CDR3 DNA sequence: TGTGCCTCCCTCCCGGGGACAGGGAGGGGCGAGCAGTACTTC.

The J gene is TRBJ2-4, the V gene TRBV11-2; 8 positions agree with TRBD1. Germline-derived CDR1 and CDR2 are SGHAT and FQNNGV. This CDR3 is built from 16 residues. The V segment lost 3 bases and the J segment 1 base; nucleotides outside the gene matches: 5. The DNA of the CDR3 is TGTGCCAGCAGCTTCCGCCGACAGGGGGCCAAAAACATTCAGTACTTC. The encoded protein is CASSFRRQGAKNIQYF.

The rearrangement links TRBV5-1 to TRBJ1-1; a weak D match, TRBD1 (6 bases). The CDR3 consists of 16 residues. Trimming left V 0 bases short and J 1 base short, with 13 bases between. Germline V gene sequence: CDR1 SGHRS, CDR2 YFSETQ. DNA for the CDR3: TGCGCCAGCAGCTTGGGCCAGGGGATAGGGAACACTGAAGCTTTCTTT. Translation gives CASSLGQGIGNTEAFF.

This clone was picked up one time. This sequence joins TRBV7-9 and TRBJ2-4; 8 nucleotides line up with TRBD1. The V and J ends lost 1 base and 8 bases, in that order; junction bases with no gene match: 10. The germline gives CDR1 SEHNR, CDR2 FQNEAQ (reference sequence). CDR3 length: 16 amino acids. For the CDR3, the DNA is TGTGCCAGCAGCTTAGTCATCACAGGGGGAAAGGACATTCAGTACTTC. Translating it yields CASSLVITGGKDIQYF.

The rearrangement links TRBV20-1 to TRBJ2-3, with no clear D. The germline V and J ends were trimmed by 3 bases and 3 bases, with 10 bases remaining between them. This CDR3 region has 13 residues. CDR1 and CDR2 (germline): DFQATT, SNEGSKA (reference sequence). CDR3: CSASVPPTDTQYF. Here the CDR3 DNA reads TGCAGTGCTAGTGTCCCCCCTACAGATACGCAGTATTTT.

The rearrangement uses TRBV3-1 (or the pseudogene TRBV3-2) and TRBJ2-5; 10 bases map to TRBD2. V lost 3 bases, J lost 6 bases, and 7 bases stayed unmatched. The CDR3 loop spans 15 amino acids. Germline V gene data show CDR1 as LGHDT and CDR2 as YNNKEL (reference sequence). The CDR3 spells CASSQLAGGPQTQYF. For the CDR3, the DNA is TGTGCCAGCAGCCAGTTAGCGGGGGGCCCCCAGACCCAGTACTTC.